Listed below are T cell receptor beta chains from one sample, sequenced in a study of T-cell reconstitution after alpha-beta-depleted transplantation in children. Using its own MiXCR run on the PCR reads, TCRdb lists one record per CDR3 protein. The sample consists of 200,000 to 250,000 distinct CDR3 sequences, about a tenth of them appearing once. Source: PBMCs, taken before TCRalphabeta/CD19-depleted stem cell transplant. The receptors were gathered from a child younger than two with acute myeloid leukemia, due to receive a stem cell transplant. The CDR3 runs from the conserved cysteine through the conserved F or W. D genes are given only for firm matches. Size values are once, few and many counts, or a class for expanded clones, and some rows have none.

v_call	clone_size	d_call	j_call	cdr3_nt	cdr3_aa
TRBV12-3/TRBV12-4	many	.	TRBJ1-1	TGTGCCAGCAGTTTAGCTGGTGTTGAAGCTTTCTTT	CASSLAGVEAFF
TRBV29-1	many	.	TRBJ1-5	TGCAGCGTTGCGGTCCAGGAGCGCAATCAGCCCCAGCATTTT	CSVAVQERNQPQHF
TRBV20-1	many	.	TRBJ2-3	TGCAGTGCTAGAAGTGTTGTTAGCGGAAACACAGATACGCAGTATTTT	CSARSVVSGNTDTQYF
TRBV29-1	many	.	TRBJ1-3	TGCAGCGTTGAAGTGGGGGGGTCCGGAAACACCATATATTTT	CSVEVGGSGNTIYF
TRBV18	many	.	TRBJ1-2	TGTGCCAGCTCACCACCCGCAGGGGAAAGCTATGGCTACACCTTC	CASSPPAGESYGYTF
TRBV20-1	many	TRBD2	TRBJ2-3	TGCAGTGCTAGAGATCGGGTCTTAGCTAGCGGATCTAGCACAGATACGCAGTATTTT	CSARDRVLASGSSTDTQYF
TRBV24-1	many	TRBD2	TRBJ2-1	TGTGCCACCAGTGATTTGGGTCCACTAGCGGGAGAAGGGTCCTACAATGAGCAGTTCTTC	CATSDLGPLAGEGSYNEQFF
TRBV28	many	.	TRBJ1-2	TGTGCCAGCAGTTTTCAGGAGAACTATGGCTACACCTTC	CASSFQENYGYTF
TRBV14	many	.	TRBJ2-1	TGTGCCAGCAGCCAAGTTAGTTTTGAGCAGTTCTTC	CASSQVSFEQFF
TRBV5-1	.	TRBD2	TRBJ2-2	TGCGCCAGCAGCTTCTGGACTAGCCCAACCACCGGGGAGCTGTTTTTT	CASSFWTSPTTGELFF
TRBV10-2	many	.	TRBJ2-3	TGCGCCGTAGGGGACTTGCGGAGGTCAGATACGCAGTATTTT	CAVGDLRRSDTQYF